These T cell receptor beta chains were read from a single sample in a study of cytomegalovirus exposure and HLA in healthy donors. Profiling relied on immunoSEQ multiplex PCR, and the TCRdb table lists in-frame clones only, not all of them. The table records 140,000 or so clones, approximately 67% of them present only once. Sequencing was done on a sample of PBMCs. The receptors come from a woman aged 60 to 75 in good health and CMV-seronegative. CDR3s include the opening cysteine and the closing phenylalanine or tryptophan. The order of the fields is J gene, V gene, D gene, clone size, CDR3 length, CDR3 DNA, CDR3 protein. The D gene is left open where the match is weak. The size entry is marked missing in some rows and otherwise reads once, few, many or a size class.

TRBJ2-2,TRBV15,.,.,17,TGTGCCACCAGCAGAGACCCAAATCCAGGGAAAACCGGGGAGCTGTTTTTT,CATSRDPNPGKTGELFF
TRBJ2-3,TRBV28,TRBD2,.,14,TGTGCCAGCCGCTCTAGCGGGAGTCGAGATACGCAGTATTTT,CASRSSGSRDTQYF
TRBJ2-5,TRBV5-1,TRBD1,.,15,TGCGCCAGCAGCTGGACAGGGGGCCTTGGTGAGACCCAGTACTTC,CASSWTGGLGETQYF
TRBJ2-5,TRBV9,TRBD2,few,16,TGTGCCAGCAGCGTCGGGGCTAGCGGGAGGGGGGAGACCCAGTACTTC,CASSVGASGRGETQYF
TRBJ1-5,TRBV4-1,TRBD1,.,15,TGCGCCAGCAGTGCGCGACAGGGGGCGAATCAGCCCCAGCATTTT,CASSARQGANQPQHF
TRBJ1-6,TRBV5-4,.,once,17,TGTGCCAGCAGCTTAGGGCCCCGGGGGGCGCCTGTATCACCCCTCCACTTT,CASSLGPRGAPVSPLHF
TRBJ1-2,TRBV28,TRBD1,.,13,TGTGCCAGCAGGACAGGGGCTAACTATGGCTACACCTTC,CASRTGANYGYTF
TRBJ2-3,TRBV19,TRBD2,.,14,TGTGCCAGTAGTATGGGAGGGAACGCAGATACGCAGTATTTT,CASSMGGNADTQYF
TRBJ2-7,TRBV27,TRBD1,.,14,TGTGCCAGCAGTTTACAGGGGGCTAACTACGAGCAGTACTTC,CASSLQGANYEQYF
TRBJ1-2,TRBV6-5,TRBD1,.,13,TGTGCCAGCTACTGGGGACAGGGGTATGGCTACACCTTC,CASYWGQGYGYTF
TRBJ1-6,TRBV7-9,TRBD1,once,14,TGTGCCAGCGGACAGGGCACCTATAATTCACCCCTCCACTTT,CASGQGTYNSPLHF
TRBJ1-4,TRBV5-6,.,.,15,TGTGCCAGCAGCTTCAGGGCGGCGACTAATGAAAAACTGTTTTTT,CASSFRAATNEKLFF
TRBJ2-7,TRBV6-5,.,.,12,TGTGCCAGCTCCCAGGGGATCGGGGAGCAGTACTTC,CASSQGIGEQYF
TRBJ2-7,TRBV5-4,.,.,15,TGTGCCAGCAGCTCCAGACAGCCCTCCTCCTACGAGCAGTACTTC,CASSSRQPSSYEQYF
TRBJ1-1,TRBV6-5,.,.,14,TGTGCCAGCGGGGGAGGGGGTACGAACACTGAAGCTTTCTTT,CASGGGGTNTEAFF
TRBJ1-2,TRBV15,TRBD1,.,16,TGTGCCACCAGCACCGGCGTGGGACAGGTGGGGGGTGGCTACACCTTC,CATSTGVGQVGGGYTF